These 31 T cell receptor beta chains were sequenced from one sample in a study of identical twins. MiXCR, applied by TCRdb to the 5' RACE reads, yields one record per CDR3 protein. This sample has 250,000 to 350,000 distinct CDR3 sequences, with roughly 8.6% found just once. The data also belong to a second study, concerning yellow fever vaccine responses in identical twins.

Sequencing was carried out using memory (CD45RO+) T cells sorted from blood. The source of these receptors is a woman between 18 and 30 years old in good health.

This clonotype was observed many times. This chain joins TRBV6-5 and TRBJ1-2; 11 bases fit TRBD1. There are 14 residues in the CDR3. V lost 2 bases, J lost 5 bases, and 1 base stayed unmatched. The germline V gene encodes CDR1 MNHEY and CDR2 SVGAGI. CDR3 loop: CASSYGQGAYGYTF. The CDR3 DNA is TGTGCCAGCAGTTACGGACAGGGGGCGTATGGCTACACCTTC.

The CDR3 DNA is TGTGCCAGCAGCTTAACCGGGTTCGCTGAAGCTTTCTTT. Translation: CASSLTGFAEAFF. This chain links TRBV11-2 with TRBJ1-1; unclear D gene. This CDR3 comprises 13 residues. CDR1 is SGHAT, CDR2 FQNNGV, per germline. V dropped 2 bases and J dropped 6 bases, with 10 bases sitting between them.

The chain employs TRBV6-1 and TRBJ1-2; 9 positions match TRBD1. The CDR3 extends over 17 amino acids. With 6 bases clipped from V and 3 bases from J, the junction kept 14 bases outside the gene matches. Germline V gene lookup returns CDR1 MNHNS and CDR2 SASEGT. CDR3 amino acids: CASRIRTGAAVDYGYTF. The CDR3 DNA reads TGTGCCAGCAGGATAAGGACAGGGGCCGCGGTTGACTATGGCTACACCTTC.

In this sample, this clonotype turned up a few times. The rearrangement links TRBV2 to TRBJ2-7; D remains ambiguous. Trimming shortened V by 8 bases and J by 0 bases, and 8 bases separated the two germline ends. Per germline, CDR1 SNHLY and CDR2 FYNNEI. The CDR3 runs 12 residues. The CDR3 sequence is CASRPASYEQYV. CDR3 DNA: TGTGCCAGCCGTCCAGCCTCCTACGAGCAGTACGTC.

This clonotype was seen ten or more times. The CDR3 here is CSATSPLIGLYEQYF. In DNA, the CDR3 is TGCAGTGCTACGAGCCCTCTAATAGGGCTGTACGAGCAGTACTTC. The V call is TRBV20-1, the J call TRBJ2-7; no clear D gene. The CDR3 totals 15 residues. V lost 4 bases to trimming and J lost 4 bases, with 20 bases between them. The germline V gene encodes CDR1 DFQATT and CDR2 SNEGSKA (reference sequence).

This clonotype showed up many times. The chain combines TRBV7-2 with TRBJ2-1; D gene unclear. The CDR3 is 13 residues long. Deletions cut 1 base from V and 13 bases from J, with 14 bases between. Germline V CDR1 and CDR2: SGHTA, FQGNSA. CDR3 in DNA: TGTGCCAGCAGCTTAGACCCGACTGGACCACAGTTCTTC. This encodes CASSLDPTGPQFF.

CDR3 DNA sequence: TGTGCCACCTTCACCGGGACAGAGGGTTTTGGTGGCTACACCTTC. It specifies CATFTGTEGFGGYTF. This chain connects TRBV10-3 to TRBJ1-2, with 7 positions matching TRBD1. Germline values: CDR1 ENHRY, CDR2 SYGVKD. The CDR3 totals 15 residues. The V and J ends lost 10 bases and 7 bases, in that order; junction bases with no gene match: 18.

This clonotype turned up a few times. V and J are TRBV29-1 and TRBJ1-1; possibly TRBD1 for D (5 bases). The CDR3 is 15 residues long. Germline CDR1 SQVTM, CDR2 ANQGSEA. Trimming pared 2 bases from V and 7 bases from J, leaving 20 bases between. CDR3 amino acids: CSVEPGTLAGGEAFF. As DNA, the CDR3 is TGCAGCGTTGAACCCGGGACTCTAGCCGGGGGTGAAGCTTTCTTT.

J is TRBJ2-3 and V is TRBV6-1, with 11 bases fitting TRBD1. The CDR3 is 14 residues long. V dropped 11 bases and J dropped 11; count of bases not matched to a gene: 15. Germline lookup yields CDR1 MNHNS and CDR2 SASEGT. CDR3 protein: CAGGTGTGGSRQYF. CDR3 DNA: TGTGCCGGCGGGACTGGGACAGGGGGGAGTAGGCAGTATTTT.

This clonotype was picked up a small number of times. V usage is TRBV6-1 and J usage is TRBJ2-1; possibly TRBD2 for D (6 bases). Per germline, CDR1 MNHNS and CDR2 SASEGT. This CDR3 contains 16 residues. V dropped 5 bases and J dropped 2 bases, with 16 bases sitting between them. CDR3 protein: CASSTLGGGTYNEQFF. CDR3 nucleotides: TGTGCCAGCAGTACCCTGGGGGGAGGCACCTACAATGAGCAGTTCTTC.

The V and J genes are TRBV4-1 and TRBJ2-1; D remains unclear. V dropped 4 bases and J dropped 10 bases, with 5 bases sitting between them. The CDR3 has 10 amino acids. The V gene's germline CDR1 is MGHRA and CDR2 YSYEKL. The CDR3: CASSLREQFF. CDR3 sequence (DNA): TGCGCCAGCAGCCTCCGGGAGCAGTTCTTC.

This clonotype was seen more than once but under ten times. As DNA, the CDR3 is TGTGCCAGCAGCCAAGTACGAGGGAGCGGCACCGGGGAGCTGTTTTTT. It encodes CASSQVRGSGTGELFF. V is TRBV3-1 and J is TRBJ2-2, with a tentative D call TRBD2 (5 bases). V was trimmed by 1 base and J by 4 bases, leaving 13 bases between them. This CDR3 region has 16 residues. Germline CDR1 and CDR2: LGHDT and YNNKEL (reference sequence).

The chain is built from TRBV3-1 and TRBJ2-2; 9 bases fit TRBD1. The CDR3 has 15 amino acids. After removal of 4 bases from V and 7 bases from J, the junction contained 7 bases not matched to a gene. The germline CDR1 and CDR2 sequences are LGHDT and YNNKEL (reference sequence). In DNA, the CDR3 is TGTGCCAGCAGCCTCAGGACAGGGGCGCGCGGGGAGCTGTTTTTT. Translating gives CASSLRTGARGELFF. Supplemented by reference TRBV3-1 and TRBJ2-2, the full variable domain reads DTAVSQTPKYLVTQMGNDKSIKCEQNLGHDTMYWYKQDSKKFLKIMFSYNNKELIINETVPNRFSPKSPDKAHLNLHINSLELGDSAVYFCASSLRTGARGELFFGEGSRLTVL.

Only a few counts were recorded for this clonotype. The CDR3 DNA follows: TGTGCCAGCAGTTGCGAGGGGGTGAGAGGGTGTCGCACAGATACGCAGTATTTT. It is translated as CASSCEGVRGCRTDTQYF. The V gene is TRBV12-3 or TRBV12-4, the J gene TRBJ2-3; D may be TRBD1 (6 bases). V shed 4 bases and J shed 1 base, with 21 bases lying between them. The CDR3 length is 18 residues.

This clonotype was counted a few times. This chain uses TRBV14 with TRBJ2-2, with 11 nucleotides matching TRBD2. V gave up 2 bases and J gave up 5 bases; unmatched junction bases: 7. Per germline, CDR1 SGHDN and CDR2 FVKESK. The CDR3 contains 17 residues. DNA for the CDR3: TGTGCCAGCAGCCAAACTAGCGGGGGCTGGGGAACCGGGGAGCTGTTTTTT. This gives the protein CASSQTSGGWGTGELFF.

This clonotype was recorded at least ten times. This chain connects TRBV20-1 to TRBJ2-1; 8 bases line up with TRBD1. The germline CDR1 and CDR2 sequences are DFQATT and SNEGSKA (reference sequence). The V segment lost 6 bases and the J segment 8 bases; nucleotides outside the gene matches: 12. The CDR3 contains 14 residues. The CDR3: CSAWTGFDGDEQFF. CDR3 DNA: TGCAGTGCCTGGACAGGGTTCGATGGGGATGAGCAGTTCTTC.

The chain has TRBV4-1 and TRBJ2-1; D possibly matches TRBD1 or TRBD2 (5 bases each). The CDR3 is made up of 18 amino acids. Germline assignment: CDR1 MGHRA and CDR2 YSYEKL. V gave up 0 bases and J gave up 4 bases, with 19 bases separating them. CDR3: CASSQDLMGVFSYNEQFF. The CDR3 nucleotides are TGCGCCAGCAGCCAAGATCTCATGGGGGTTTTTTCGTACAATGAGCAGTTCTTC.

This clonotype has ten or more counts. V is TRBV18 and J is TRBJ1-2, with TRBD1 matching over 7 bases. After removal of 4 bases from V and 5 bases from J, the junction contained 7 bases not matched to a gene. Germline V gives CDR1 KGHSH, CDR2 LQKENI. The CDR3 is 14 amino acids. For the CDR3, the DNA is TGTGCCAGCTCACTTAACAGGGGATTGTATGGCTACACCTTC. It specifies CASSLNRGLYGYTF.

This clonotype has just a few counts. The chain links TRBV7-6 to TRBJ2-3; D might be TRBD2 (7 bases). This CDR3 has 18 residues. Germline V gives CDR1 SGHVS, CDR2 FNYEAQ. V was cut by 2 bases and J by 0 bases, with 18 bases left in between. CDR3 sequence (DNA): TGTGCCAGCAGCTTAAGGGGGAGGGCCTCCCTTAGCACAGATACGCAGTATTTT. Its protein is CASSLRGRASLSTDTQYF.

In its sample, this clonotype was seen many times. V and J are TRBV19 and TRBJ2-7; 11 nucleotides line up with TRBD2. The CDR3 extends over 15 amino acids. Trimming cost V 4 bases and J 2 bases; bases outside gene matches: 4. Germline V lookup: CDR1 LNHDA, CDR2 SQIVND (reference sequence). CDR3 loop: CASSTLAGVAYEQYF. CDR3 coding DNA: TGTGCCAGTAGTACACTAGCGGGAGTAGCCTACGAGCAGTACTTC.

This clonotype was counted only a few times. The chain uses TRBV10-3 and TRBJ1-1; D gene uncertain. Germline V gene data show CDR1 as ENHRY and CDR2 as SYGVKD. The CDR3 sequence is 15 residues long. V was cut by 6 bases and J by 4 bases, with 18 bases left in between. Here the CDR3 reads CAIRSGLRESTEAFF. The CDR3 bases are TGTGCCATCAGAAGTGGACTCCGGGAAAGCACTGAAGCTTTCTTT.

This chain connects TRBV2 to TRBJ2-1, with a tentative D call TRBD1 (6 bases). The CDR3 is made up of 13 amino acids. Per germline, CDR1 SNHLY and CDR2 FYNNEI. Trimming removed 4 bases from V and 8 bases from J, with 12 bases in between. The CDR3 region has the DNA TGTGCCAGCAGTGTACAGGGTCGGGATGAGCAGTTCTTC. Translating gives CASSVQGRDEQFF.

This clonotype appeared many times. The rearrangement uses TRBV4-1 and TRBJ2-7; D ambiguous. This CDR3 has 19 amino acids. V gave up 4 bases and J gave up 2 bases, with 27 bases separating them. Germline CDR1 is MGHRA and CDR2 is YSYEKL. CDR3 DNA sequence: TGCGCCAGCAGCCCAAGGGCGTCAGTATTCGTGGGTGTCGCCTACGAGCAGTACTTC. Translated, it gives CASSPRASVFVGVAYEQYF.

This clonotype was seen repeatedly, ten times or more. The chain joins TRBV6-5 to TRBJ2-2, with D possibly TRBD2 on 5 matching bases. V was trimmed by 0 bases and J by 6 bases, leaving 5 bases between them. This CDR3 spans 13 amino acids. Per germline, CDR1 MNHEY and CDR2 SVGAGI. This CDR3 reads CASSYSAAGELFF. CDR3 nucleotide sequence: TGTGCCAGCAGTTACTCAGCGGCCGGGGAGCTGTTTTTT.

This clonotype was detected ten times or more. The chain has TRBV12-3 or TRBV12-4 and TRBJ2-1; 9 nucleotides line up with TRBD2. The CDR3 sequence is 18 residues long. J was trimmed by 3 bases and V by 2 bases; bases with no gene match: 11. The DNA for the CDR3 is TGTGCCAGCAGTTTATGGCATGCTAGCGGGACTAACTACAATGAGCAGTTCTTC. Translation gives CASSLWHASGTNYNEQFF.

The gene calls are TRBV19 and TRBJ2-3; a weak D match, TRBD1 (5 bases). V lost 5 bases, J lost 1 base, and 19 bases lay in between. Germline V gene sequence: CDR1 LNHDA, CDR2 SQIVND (reference sequence). CDR3 size: 17 residues. CDR3 sequence (DNA): TGTGCCAGTAGTCCGCAGGGTGGGGCGCCACGCACAGATACGCAGTATTTT. Translating it yields CASSPQGGAPRTDTQYF.

This clonotype occurred a few times. This chain joins TRBV20-1 and TRBJ2-1, with D possibly being TRBD1 (6 bases). The ends were cut back, 0 bases at V and 5 bases at J, with 11 bases in the middle. Per germline, CDR1 DFQATT and CDR2 SNEGSKA (reference sequence). The CDR3 has 14 amino acids. Here the CDR3 reads CSARDFQGHNEQFF. The DNA of the CDR3 is TGCAGTGCTAGAGATTTCCAGGGGCACAATGAGCAGTTCTTC.

This clonotype appeared many times. The V call is TRBV24-1, the J call TRBJ1-6; D perhaps matches TRBD1 (6 bases). The V and J ends lost 0 bases and 10 bases respectively, with 15 bases between them. CDR1 is KGHDR and CDR2 is SFDVKD in the germline V gene. This CDR3 has 16 residues. The CDR3 DNA is TGTGCCACCAGTGATTTGCGGACAGTCCACGAATCACCCCTCCACTTT. This encodes CATSDLRTVHESPLHF.

This clonotype was detected only a few times. J is TRBJ2-7 and V is TRBV28, with a possible D match to TRBD2 (6 bases). Germline assignment: CDR1 MDHEN and CDR2 SYDVKM. Trimming pared 5 bases from V and 3 bases from J, leaving 17 bases between. This CDR3 contains 15 residues. CDR3 in DNA: TGTGCCAGCAGTCTAGCGAGCGGCGGGGACTACGAGCAGTACGTC. Amino acid sequence: CASSLASGGDYEQYV.

The genes are TRBV6-1 and TRBJ2-2, with a possible D match to TRBD2 (6 bases). The CDR3 consists of 15 residues. V was trimmed by 7 bases and J by 1 base, leaving 13 bases between them. Germline lookup yields CDR1 MNHNS and CDR2 SASEGT. The CDR3 reads CASNDPGVNTGELFF. The CDR3 region has the DNA TGTGCCAGCAACGACCCGGGAGTGAACACCGGGGAGCTGTTTTTT.

This clonotype was seen many times. The chain employs TRBV5-1 and TRBJ1-4, with 7 bases that match TRBD1. The CDR3 totals 15 residues. Germline assignment: CDR1 SGHRS and CDR2 YFSETQ. V lost 5 bases, J lost 5 bases, and 9 bases stayed unmatched. The CDR3 DNA reads TGCGCCAGCAGATATTCGGGACAGCAAAATGAAAAACTGTTTTTT. Residues: CASRYSGQQNEKLFF.